A single sample gave rise to the 22 T cell receptor beta chains below, sequenced in a study of shared clonotypes between healthy human individuals. TCRdb keeps only in-frame clones here, not all; method: immunoSEQ multiplex PCR. Here the sample spans around 700,000 clones, around two thirds being singletons. Specimen: memory CD4+ T cells sorted from blood. Indicated subset: CD45RA-negative fraction. Receptor source: a woman in her thirties in good health.

The chain uses TRBV28 and TRBJ1-2, with 9 bases identical to TRBD1. V lost 9 bases to trimming and J lost 7 bases; unmatched junction nucleotides: 9. CDR3 length: 13 residues. Germline V gene sequence: CDR1 MDHEN, CDR2 SYDVKM. CDR3 in amino acids: CASWTGQGTGYTF. CDR3 nucleotide sequence: TGTGCCAGTTGGACGGGACAGGGAACTGGCTACACCTTC.

The genes are TRBV6-1 and TRBJ1-1; perhaps TRBD1 as D (5 bases). The germline CDR1 and CDR2 sequences are MNHNS and SASEGT. The V end lost 3 bases, the J end lost 4 bases, and 15 bases lay between the germline ends. The CDR3 contains 15 residues. CDR3 loop: CASSDRSAGSTEAFF. CDR3 in DNA: TGTGCCAGCAGTGACAGGAGTGCAGGGAGCACTGAAGCTTTCTTT.

The chain links TRBV4-2 to TRBJ2-4; D perhaps matches TRBD1 (5 bases). Trimming cost V 0 bases and J 5 bases, with 11 bases left between them. This CDR3 is built from 15 residues. Germline lookup yields CDR1 LGHNA and CDR2 YNFKEQ. CDR3 protein: CASSQEWGRENIQYF. CDR3 sequence (DNA): TGTGCCAGCAGCCAAGAATGGGGCAGGGAAAACATTCAGTACTTC.

The V call is TRBV19, the J call TRBJ2-7; 9 positions match TRBD1. The CDR3 is made up of 16 amino acids. The germline V gene encodes CDR1 LNHDA and CDR2 SQIVND (reference sequence). The V and J ends lost 4 bases and 0 bases, in that order; junction bases with no gene match: 7. The CDR3 DNA is TGTGCCAGTAGTACTCGACAGGGGGGAAGCTCCTACGAGCAGTACTTC. Amino acids: CASSTRQGGSSYEQYF. Together with reference TRBV19 and TRBJ2-7, the CDR3 gives the full variable domain: DGGITQSPKYLFRKEGQNVTLSCEQNLNHDAMYWYRQDPGQGLRLIYYSQIVNDFQKGDIAEGYSVSREKKESFPLTVTSAQKNPTAFYLCASSTRQGGSSYEQYFGPGTRLTVT.

The V and J genes are TRBV5-1 and TRBJ1-3, with no clear D. Trimming took 4 bases from V and 4 from J, leaving 12 bases between them. The CDR3 extends over 14 amino acids. The V gene's germline CDR1 is SGHRS and CDR2 YFSETQ. The CDR3 DNA reads TGCGCCAGCAGCCTGGACGGGCACGGAAACACCATATATTTT. It is translated as CASSLDGHGNTIYF.

This clone occurred once. The V gene is TRBV6-5, the J gene TRBJ2-1, with D possibly being TRBD1 or TRBD2 (5 bases each). The germline V gene encodes CDR1 MNHEY and CDR2 SVGAGI. V lost 6 bases, J lost 3 bases, and 15 bases lay in between. The CDR3 consists of 15 residues. The CDR3 spells CASSGRGYLYNEQFF. CDR3 in DNA: TGTGCCAGCAGCGGTCGGGGCTACCTCTACAATGAGCAGTTCTTC.

This clone was seen a handful of times. The rearrangement links TRBV5-8 to TRBJ2-1; the D gene is possibly TRBD2 (6 bases). Germline loops: CDR1 SGHTS, CDR2 YDEGEE. The CDR3 has 15 residues. The V gene lost 1 base and the J gene lost 9 bases, with 17 bases spanning the gap. CDR3 region: CASSLLTQSGGEQFF. The CDR3 nucleotides are TGTGCCAGCAGCTTGTTGACGCAGTCCGGGGGTGAGCAGTTCTTC.

The chain couples TRBV6-6 to TRBJ2-3; D unresolved. In germline, CDR1 is MNHNY, CDR2 SVGAGI (reference sequence). The CDR3 is 15 residues long. Trimming shortened V by 2 bases and J by 8 bases, and 17 bases separated the two germline ends. The CDR3 DNA is TGTGCCAGCAGTTACAGCCAGGCAGGCCTACTTACGCAGTATTTT. It specifies CASSYSQAGLLTQYF.

V and J are TRBV7-8 and TRBJ1-6; no firm D call. The CDR3 is 14 amino acids. The V and J ends lost 1 base and 10 bases respectively, with 11 bases between them. Looked up from germline, CDR1 is SGHVS and CDR2 is FQNEAQ. The CDR3: CASSLGRFESPLHF. CDR3 in DNA: TGTGCCAGCAGCTTAGGTCGCTTTGAGTCACCCCTCCACTTT.

This clone was seen just once. This chain joins TRBV29-1 and TRBJ2-4; tentative D call: TRBD1 (5 bases). In germline, CDR1 is SQVTM, CDR2 ANQGSEA. V lost 4 bases to trimming and J lost 9 bases, with 16 bases between them. The CDR3 sequence is 13 residues long. The CDR3 is CSVGFLQQGIQYF. The CDR3 region has the DNA TGCAGCGTTGGATTCCTCCAGCAGGGCATTCAGTACTTC.

The chain uses TRBV9 and TRBJ2-3; D call uncertain. Looked up from germline, CDR1 is SGDLS and CDR2 is YYNGEE. The CDR3 length is 15 residues. Trimming shortened V by 0 bases and J by 3 bases, and 11 bases separated the two germline ends. CDR3 nucleotide sequence: TGTGCCAGCAGCGTAGCGGCCACCCCAACAGATACGCAGTATTTT. This sequence encodes CASSVAATPTDTQYF.

The genes are TRBV5-6 and TRBJ1-2, with D possibly matching TRBD1 (6 bases). The CDR3 covers 18 residues. Between the trimmed V and J ends, which lost 1 base and 8 bases, there was a span of 27 bases. Germline values: CDR1 SGHDT, CDR2 YYEEEE. CDR3 region: CASSLTDSTGNLLEGYTF. For the CDR3, the DNA is TGTGCCAGCAGCTTGACCGATAGTACAGGGAACCTTCTTGAGGGCTACACCTTC.

This clone occurred many times. This chain joins TRBV5-1 and TRBJ2-5, with D perhaps TRBD1 (6 bases). CDR1 SGHRS and CDR2 YFSETQ come from the germline V gene. Trimming took 4 bases from V and 4 from J, leaving 14 bases between them. The CDR3 consists of 14 residues. The CDR3 DNA sequence: TGCGCCAGCAGCCTTTCAGGGGCACGAGAGACCCAGTACTTC. Translating it yields CASSLSGARETQYF.

As to this clone: A much larger clone is a single base away; this may be a read error. The chain recombines TRBV11-2 with TRBJ2-1; no firm D call. Trimming shortened V by 3 bases and J by 0 bases, and 6 bases separated the two germline ends. The germline gives CDR1 SGHAT, CDR2 FQNNGV. This CDR3 has 14 residues. The CDR3 reads CASSFSSSYNEQFF. The DNA of the CDR3 is TGTGCCAGCAGCTTTTCGAGCTCCTACAATGAGCAGTTCTTC.

This rearrangement joins TRBV6-6 to TRBJ1-2; D uncertain. This CDR3 has 13 amino acids. Germline V gene lookup returns CDR1 MNHNY and CDR2 SVGAGI (reference sequence). Trimming cost V 7 bases and J 2 bases, with 11 bases left between them. CDR3 nucleotide sequence: TGTGCCAGCATTAGGTCAGGCAACTATGGCTACACCTTC. Its translation is CASIRSGNYGYTF.

The chain uses TRBV25-1 and TRBJ1-1; 10 bases line up with TRBD1. Germline CDR1 MGHDK, CDR2 SYGVNS. After removal of 5 bases from V and 4 bases from J, the junction contained 4 bases not matched to a gene. This CDR3 contains 14 residues. The CDR3 sequence is CASSRDRGTTEAFF. The CDR3 coding sequence is TGTGCCAGCAGTCGGGACAGGGGAACCACTGAAGCTTTCTTT.

This clone came up many times. The chain is built from TRBV2 and TRBJ2-7; D may be TRBD2 (6 bases). The CDR3 sequence is 13 residues long. Trimming left V 7 bases short and J 3 bases short, with 13 bases between. Per germline, CDR1 SNHLY and CDR2 FYNNEI. The CDR3 nucleotides are TGTGCCAGCAACCGGGACGGGAGCTACGAGCAGTACTTC. It specifies CASNRDGSYEQYF.

V usage is TRBV28 and J usage is TRBJ1-4; possible D gene TRBD1, 5 bases. V was cut by 6 bases and J by 8 bases, with 16 bases left in between. The CDR3 has 14 amino acids. The V gene's germline CDR1 is MDHEN and CDR2 SYDVKM. In DNA, the CDR3 is TGTGCCAGCAGCCCTCCGGGACGAATCGAAAAACTGTTTTTT. Protein sequence: CASSPPGRIEKLFF. The full variable domain, rest sourced from reference TRBV28 and TRBJ1-4, is DVKVTQSSRYLVKRTGEKVFLECVQDMDHENMFWYRQDPGLGLRLIYFSYDVKMKEKGDIPEGYSVSREKKERFSLILESASTNQTSMYLCASSPPGRIEKLFFGSGTQLSVL.

CDR3 coding DNA: TGTGCCAGCAGTTTTCCCATCATCGGGAGGGCCTACGAGCAGTACTTC. Amino acids: CASSFPIIGRAYEQYF. The chain carries TRBV28 and TRBJ2-7; 8 bases align to TRBD2. The ends lost 3 bases at V and 2 bases at J; junction bases unmatched: 9. CDR3 length: 16 amino acids. Per the germline V gene, CDR1 is MDHEN and CDR2 is SYDVKM. The full variable domain, with the rest looked up from reference TRBV28 and TRBJ2-7, is DVKVTQSSRYLVKRTGEKVFLECVQDMDHENMFWYRQDPGLGLRLIYFSYDVKMKEKGDIPEGYSVSREKKERFSLILESASTNQTSMYLCASSFPIIGRAYEQYFGPGTRLTVT.

The J gene is TRBJ2-7, the V gene TRBV30; D ambiguous. V was pared by 0 bases and J by 5 bases, with 8 bases between. The CDR3 runs 12 residues. Germline V gene lookup returns CDR1 GTSNPN and CDR2 SVGIG (reference sequence). In nucleotides, the CDR3 is TGTGCCTGGAGTGTTCTGGTCCACGAGCAGTACTTC. Translating gives CAWSVLVHEQYF.

The chain uses TRBV7-2 and TRBJ2-5; weak D call: TRBD2 (6 bases). The V end lost 3 bases, the J end lost 6 bases, and 14 bases lay between the germline ends. The CDR3 consists of 14 residues. The germline CDR1 and CDR2 sequences are SGHTA and FQGNSA. The CDR3 region has the DNA TGTGCCAGCAGCTTTACTAGCAGTTCGCAGACCCAGTACTTC. Protein: CASSFTSSSQTQYF.

The chain recombines TRBV27 with TRBJ2-7; tentatively, D is TRBD1 or TRBD2 (5 bases each). From germline, CDR1 is MNHEY and CDR2 SMNVEV (reference sequence). Deletions cut 6 bases from V and 0 bases from J, with 18 bases between. The CDR3 contains 16 residues. The CDR3 DNA reads TGTGCCAGCAGCCTTCGACCCGGGGCCTCCTCCTACGAGCAGTACTTC. Translating it yields CASSLRPGASSYEQYF.